Shown below are 26 T cell receptor beta chains from a single sample sequenced in a study of blood T cell repertoires in COVID-19. The protocol was immunoSEQ multiplex PCR, while the TCRdb copy is restricted to in-frame clones and leaves out a portion. This table holds about 200,000 clones, 85% to 90% found once. The sequencing input was peripheral blood. These receptors originate from an older woman with acute or convalescent COVID-19.

The V call is TRBV11-2, the J call TRBJ1-3, with 8 nucleotides matching TRBD1. J gave up 4 bases and V 5 bases, and 10 bases lay outside the gene matches. CDR3 size: 16 residues. CDR1 SGHAT and CDR2 FQNNGV come from the germline V gene. The CDR3: CASSTRTGRRGNTIYF. CDR3 sequence (DNA): TGTGCCAGCAGCACGCGGACAGGGAGGCGAGGAAACACCATATATTTT.

V and J are TRBV3-1 (or the pseudogene TRBV3-2) and TRBJ2-2; 7 nucleotides align to TRBD2. V lost 3 bases, J lost 0 bases, and 10 bases stayed unmatched. CDR3 length equals 18 residues. The germline CDR1 and CDR2 sequences are LGHDT and YNNKEL (reference sequence). For the CDR3, the DNA is TGTGCCAGCAGCCAGAGGAAGACTAGCTCCGCGAACACCGGGGAGCTGTTTTTT. Its translation: CASSQRKTSSANTGELFF.

On this clone: The same CDR3 is also encoded by other DNA sequences in this sample. This chain joins TRBV5-1 and TRBJ2-7; 11 bases align to TRBD2. The CDR3 has 15 residues. CDR1 and CDR2 from the germline V gene are SGHRS and YFSETQ. V shed 2 bases and J 1 base; nucleotides not matched to a gene: 2. The CDR3 DNA is TGCGCCAGCAGCTTCGGGACTAGCGGTTCCTACGAGCAGTACTTC. As protein: CASSFGTSGSYEQYF.

The chain employs TRBV4-1 and TRBJ2-2, with unresolved D. V dropped 3 bases and J dropped 7 bases, with 9 bases sitting between them. In germline, CDR1 is MGHRA, CDR2 YSYEKL. CDR3 length equals 13 residues. Here the CDR3 DNA reads TGCGCCAGCAGCCAGCACATGATCGGGGAGCTGTTTTTT. This encodes CASSQHMIGELFF.

The chain is built from TRBV5-1 and TRBJ2-2, with 7 bases fitting TRBD1. The CDR3 length is 15 residues. V was clipped by 5 bases and J by 6 bases; unmatched bases: 10. Germline V gene sequence: CDR1 SGHRS, CDR2 YFSETQ. The CDR3 protein is CASSPQGKGSGELFF. DNA of the CDR3: TGCGCCAGCAGTCCACAGGGGAAAGGGTCCGGGGAGCTGTTTTTT. Variable domain in full (rest from reference TRBV5-1 and TRBJ2-2): KAGVTQTPRYLIKTRGQQVTLSCSPISGHRSVSWYQQTPGQGLQFLFEYFSETQRNKGNFPGRFSGRQFSNSRSEMNVSTLELGDSALYLCASSPQGKGSGELFFGEGSRLTVL.

This clone was seen just once. This chain uses TRBV7-6 with TRBJ1-4; possible D gene TRBD1, 5 bases. Germline V gene sequence: CDR1 SGHVS, CDR2 FNYEAQ. The CDR3 covers 13 residues. V was trimmed by 5 bases and J by 10 bases, leaving 14 bases between them. The DNA for the CDR3 is TGTGCCAGCAGCCCCAGACAGACTGGAAAACTGTTTTTT. The encoded protein is CASSPRQTGKLFF.

The CDR3 loop is CASSPAGQGGTEAFF. CDR3 in DNA: TGTGCCAGCTCACCTGCGGGACAGGGGGGGACTGAAGCTTTCTTT. The chain carries TRBV18 and TRBJ1-1; 11 nucleotides match TRBD1. CDR1 is KGHSH, CDR2 LQKENI, per germline. V shed 3 bases and J 5 bases; nucleotides not matched to a gene: 5. The CDR3 runs 15 residues.

This clone was recorded once. The V call is TRBV21-1, the J call TRBJ1-1; the table calls TRBD1, which could not be checked here. TRBV21-1 is marked as a pseudogene. The CDR3 sequence is 16 residues long. The CDR3: CASSKASTGESGEAFF. The CDR3 coding sequence is TGTGCCAGCAGCAAAGCCTCGACAGGGGAGAGCGGTGAAGCTTTCTTT.

The chain combines TRBV10-2 with TRBJ1-1, with unresolved D. Germline CDR1 WSHSY, CDR2 SAAADI. This CDR3 has 14 residues. Trimming shortened V by 5 bases and J by 1 base, and 11 bases separated the two germline ends. The CDR3 reads CASSILSTNTEAFF. The CDR3 DNA sequence: TGCGCCAGCAGTATCCTATCCACGAACACTGAAGCTTTCTTT.

This chain links TRBV9 with TRBJ1-3, with 7 nucleotides matching TRBD1. The CDR3 is made up of 16 amino acids. CDR1 and CDR2 (germline): SGDLS, YYNGEE. V lost 3 bases, J lost 2 bases, and 8 bases stayed unmatched. The CDR3 DNA reads TGTGCCAGCAGCGAGTACAGGGGATTGCCTGGAAACACCATATATTTT. It codes for CASSEYRGLPGNTIYF.

About this clone itself: The same CDR3 arises from other DNA sequences in this sample as well. The J gene is TRBJ2-7, the V gene TRBV25-1; 11 positions agree with TRBD2. Trimming at V came to 8 bases and at J to 3 bases, leaving 3 bases not matched to a gene. Per germline, CDR1 MGHDK and CDR2 SYGVNS. The CDR3 contains 13 residues. The CDR3 DNA reads as TGTGCCAGCCGCACTAGCGGGGGCTACGAGCAGTACTTC. It specifies CASRTSGGYEQYF.

The rearrangement uses TRBV11-2 and TRBJ2-3, with 7 nucleotides matching TRBD2. The germline V gene has CDR1 SGHAT and CDR2 FQNNGV. The trim removed 1 base at V and 4 bases at J, leaving 5 bases unmatched. This CDR3 is built from 15 residues. The CDR3 sequence is CASSLGGRAPDTQYF. The DNA of the CDR3 is TGTGCCAGCAGCTTAGGCGGGAGAGCCCCAGATACGCAGTATTTT.

The V call is TRBV5-6, the J call TRBJ1-2; weak D call: TRBD1 (5 bases). Germline V gene sequence: CDR1 SGHDT, CDR2 YYEEEE. V gave up 5 bases and J gave up 5 bases, with 16 bases separating them. The CDR3 sequence is 14 residues long. The CDR3: CASRTTDGLYGYTF. The CDR3 DNA reads as TGTGCCAGCAGGACGACAGACGGACTATATGGCTACACCTTC.

The gene calls are TRBV29-1 and TRBJ2-3; possibly TRBD2 for D (6 bases). Germline CDR1 SQVTM, CDR2 ANQGSEA. Trimming took 7 bases from V and 0 from J, leaving 14 bases between them. CDR3 size: 14 residues. The chain's CDR3 is CSGTGGASTDTQYF. CDR3 bases: TGCAGCGGTACTGGCGGGGCCAGCACAGATACGCAGTATTTT.

The V gene is TRBV28, the J gene TRBJ1-5, with D tentatively TRBD1 (6 bases). CDR1 and CDR2 (germline): MDHEN, SYDVKM. The CDR3 extends over 15 amino acids. Trimming stripped 6 bases from V and 3 bases from J, with 15 bases between. The DNA for the CDR3 is TGTGCCAGCAGCGAGGGTGGGGGCTTCAATCAGCCCCAGCATTTT. Its protein is CASSEGGGFNQPQHF.

This clone was observed a few times. The rearrangement uses TRBV4-2 and TRBJ2-7; TRBD2 matches at 10 bases. CDR3 length: 14 amino acids. V lost 1 base to trimming and J lost 3 bases; unmatched junction nucleotides: 0. Germline loops: CDR1 LGHNA, CDR2 YNFKEQ. The CDR3 bases are TGTGCCAGCAGCCAAGGGACTAGCGGCTACGAGCAGTACTTC. Encoded protein: CASSQGTSGYEQYF.

This clone has only one observation. The V and J genes are TRBV11-2 and TRBJ2-5, with D possibly being TRBD1 (6 bases). Trimming took off 1 base at V and 5 bases at J, with 14 bases between the two ends. This CDR3 is 15 amino acids long. CDR1 is SGHAT and CDR2 is FQNNGV in the germline V gene. CDR3 loop: CASSLGTAKVETQYF. CDR3 DNA: TGTGCCAGCAGCTTAGGGACAGCGAAAGTGGAGACCCAGTACTTC.

J is TRBJ2-3 and V is TRBV7-2, with 8 bases matching TRBD2. Germline lookup yields CDR1 SGHTA and CDR2 FQGNSA. Losses at the gene ends were 0 bases for V and 4 bases for J; bases not matched to a gene: 3. The CDR3 extends over 15 amino acids. CDR3 sequence: CASSLAPGGADTQYF. Here the CDR3 DNA reads TGTGCCAGCAGCTTAGCGCCGGGAGGGGCAGATACGCAGTATTTT.

This clone was counted once. The sample has other DNA sequences that encode this CDR3 too. CDR3 sequence: CASSLFQNTEAFF. CDR3 nucleotide sequence: TGTGCCAGCAGTTTATTCCAAAACACTGAAGCTTTCTTT. The J gene is TRBJ1-1, the V gene TRBV12-3 or TRBV12-4, with unresolved D. This CDR3 is built from 13 residues. V was pared by 2 bases and J by 2 bases, with 6 bases between.

This clone was picked up one time. The chain is built from TRBV18 and TRBJ2-7; D might be TRBD1 (6 bases). This CDR3 is built from 14 residues. Germline loops: CDR1 KGHSH, CDR2 LQKENI. Trimming took 3 bases from V and 5 from J, leaving 14 bases between them. Here the CDR3 DNA reads TGTGCCAGCTCACCCCTGGCAGGGGATAACGAGCAGTACTTC. Amino acid sequence: CASSPLAGDNEQYF.

This chain connects TRBV7-2 to TRBJ1-2; TRBD1 might be the D (6 bases). Germline CDR1 reads SGHTA; CDR2 reads FQGNSA. CDR3 length equals 16 residues. V lost 3 bases to trimming and J lost 4 bases, with 18 bases between them. The CDR3, as DNA: TGTGCCAGCAGCTTCACCAGGGGAAATATCGGCTATGGCTACACCTTC. Amino acids: CASSFTRGNIGYGYTF.

The rearrangement links TRBV11-2 to TRBJ1-2; TRBD1 agrees at 7 bases. Germline assignment: CDR1 SGHAT and CDR2 FQNNGV. The J segment lost 4 bases and the V segment lost 5 bases, leaving 7 bases of the junction unmatched. The CDR3 is made up of 14 amino acids. The CDR3 is CASSRTGVLYGYTF. In DNA, the CDR3 is TGTGCCAGCAGCCGTACAGGGGTTCTCTATGGCTACACCTTC.

The J gene is TRBJ1-2, the V gene TRBV2, with 8 bases identical to TRBD1. The CDR3 has 15 residues. Unmatched junction bases numbered 7, after V lost 6 bases and J lost 1 base. The germline CDR1 and CDR2 sequences are SNHLY and FYNNEI. The DNA of the CDR3 is TGTGCCAGCAGCAACGGACAGGGTGGTAACTATGGCTACACCTTC. It is translated as CASSNGQGGNYGYTF.

The genes are TRBV10-3 and TRBJ1-1; perhaps TRBD1 as D (6 bases). V was clipped by 4 bases and J by 1 base, with 13 bases between them. There are 15 residues in the CDR3. Germline CDR1 ENHRY, CDR2 SYGVKD. This chain's CDR3 is CAISAARGENTEAFF. Here the CDR3 DNA reads TGTGCCATCAGTGCGGCCAGGGGTGAGAACACTGAAGCTTTCTTT.

The chain recombines TRBV29-1 with TRBJ1-1; no reliable D call. CDR1 is SQVTM and CDR2 is ANQGSEA in the germline V gene. Trimming left V 4 bases short and J 0 bases short, with 6 bases between. The CDR3 sequence is 12 residues long. In DNA, the CDR3 is TGCAGCGTTGCAGTAATGAACACTGAAGCTTTCTTT. This gives the protein CSVAVMNTEAFF.

The CDR3 reads CASSHPRRATEAFF. The CDR3 nucleotides read TGTGCCAGCAGCCACCCTAGGAGGGCTACTGAAGCTTTCTTT. The chain joins TRBV3-1 (or the pseudogene TRBV3-2) to TRBJ1-1, with D unclear. The CDR3 runs 14 residues. Trimming took 3 bases from V and 5 from J, leaving 13 bases between them. Germline-derived CDR1 and CDR2 are LGHDT and YNNKEL (reference sequence).